These 20 T cell receptor beta chains share one sample of origin, sequenced in a study of cytomegalovirus exposure and HLA in healthy donors. The study ran its PCR with 60 Vbeta and 13 Jbeta primers. TCRdb's copy holds only in-frame clones and misses some; the assay was immunoSEQ multiplex PCR. The sample gives 110,000 to 150,000 clones, 8.5% to 10% of which show up once; under 2% is in the top ten. The specimen sequenced was PBMCs. Receptors were obtained from a man aged 50 to 60 in good health and CMV-seronegative.

This clone was detected only a few times. V usage is TRBV27 and J usage is TRBJ2-2; TRBD1 aligns across 8 bases. J lost 2 bases, V lost 5 bases, and 4 bases had no gene match. Germline V lookup: CDR1 MNHEY, CDR2 SMNVEV (reference sequence). The length of the CDR3 is 15 residues. The chain's CDR3 is CASSRDRSNTGELFF. CDR3 bases: TGTGCCAGCAGTCGGGACAGGAGTAACACCGGGGAGCTGTTTTTT.

The rearrangement uses TRBV5-4 and TRBJ2-7; possible D gene TRBD1, 6 bases. The CDR3 runs 14 residues. Between the trimmed V and J ends, which lost 0 bases and 3 bases, there was a span of 10 bases. The germline CDR1 and CDR2 sequences are SGHNT and YYREEE (reference sequence). CDR3 DNA sequence: TGTGCCAGCAGCTTGGTGGACAGCCACTACGAGCAGTACTTC. It encodes CASSLVDSHYEQYF.

This clone has more than one count but fewer than ten. This chain joins TRBV2 and TRBJ2-7; perhaps TRBD2 as D (5 bases). V lost 3 bases and J 1 base, leaving 10 bases between the germline ends. Germline V lookup: CDR1 SNHLY, CDR2 FYNNEI. This CDR3 is built from 14 residues. The CDR3 protein is CASSDRPGSYEQYF. Here the CDR3 DNA reads TGTGCCAGCAGTGATCGTCCGGGGTCCTACGAGCAGTACTTC.

A note on this clone: A read error is likely, as this CDR3 ends without the conserved phenylalanine or tryptophan. This chain links TRBV10-1 with TRBJ1-1, with D uncertain. Germline CDR1 reads WNHNN; CDR2 reads SYGVQD (reference sequence). CDR3 length: 12 amino acids. The ends were cut back, 3 bases at V and 10 bases at J, with 12 bases in the middle. As DNA, the CDR3 is TGCGCCAGCAGTGATGGGAGCTTGGGAGCTTTCTTG. It specifies CASSDGSLGAFL.

The gene calls are TRBV4-1 and TRBJ2-3; 8 bases agree with TRBD2. J gave up 0 bases and V 5 bases, and 10 bases lay outside the gene matches. CDR3 length: 17 amino acids. Germline CDR1 reads MGHRA; CDR2 reads YSYEKL. The CDR3 reads CASSYRLAGASTDTQYF. CDR3 DNA: TGCGCCAGCAGCTATAGGCTAGCGGGCGCTAGCACAGATACGCAGTATTTT.

A few counts support this clone. This chain joins TRBV5-1 and TRBJ2-1, with a possible D match to TRBD1 (6 bases). Germline V CDR1 and CDR2: SGHRS, YFSETQ. V lost 2 bases, J lost 0 bases, and 9 bases lay in between. This CDR3 spans 15 amino acids. CDR3 protein: CASSLTGSSYNEQFF. The CDR3 bases are TGCGCCAGCAGCTTAACAGGGAGCTCCTACAATGAGCAGTTCTTC.

The V gene is TRBV10-3, the J gene TRBJ1-5; D is undetermined. Trimming shortened V by 2 bases and J by 3 bases, and 5 bases separated the two germline ends. The CDR3 has 13 residues. Germline V CDR1 and CDR2: ENHRY, SYGVKD. CDR3 sequence (DNA): TGTGCCATCAGTGAGGGAGACAATCAGCCCCAGCATTTT. Protein: CAISEGDNQPQHF.

Ten or more counts support this clone. The rearrangement uses TRBV7-3 and TRBJ2-1; the D is unclear. There are 16 residues in the CDR3. V lost 5 bases and J lost 0, with 14 bases in between. Germline V gene lookup returns CDR1 SGHTA and CDR2 FQGTGA. The CDR3 DNA follows: TGTGCCAGCAGCCCTCAGGTTGCCAGCTCCTACAATGAGCAGTTCTTC. Residues: CASSPQVASSYNEQFF.

The rearrangement joins TRBV4-1 to TRBJ2-1; D possibly corresponds to TRBD1 (6 bases). The CDR3 has 16 residues. Germline V CDR1 and CDR2: MGHRA, YSYEKL. Trimming took 3 bases from V and 5 from J, leaving 17 bases between them. The CDR3 here is CASSQLGTRSNNEQFF. The CDR3, as DNA: TGCGCCAGCAGCCAGCTCGGGACAAGAAGTAACAATGAGCAGTTCTTC.

This clone occurred a few times. This chain joins TRBV25-1 and TRBJ2-7; possibly TRBD1 for D (6 bases). Germline V lookup: CDR1 MGHDK, CDR2 SYGVNS. The CDR3 sequence is 14 residues long. Trimming stripped 4 bases from V and 5 bases from J, with 15 bases between. This CDR3 is CASSVHTGRDEQYF. CDR3 in DNA: TGTGCCAGCAGTGTCCACACAGGGAGAGACGAGCAGTACTTC.

The V call is TRBV28, the J call TRBJ1-2; D possibly corresponds to TRBD1 (6 bases). This CDR3 spans 15 amino acids. Trimming stripped 6 bases from V and 4 bases from J, with 18 bases between. CDR1 MDHEN and CDR2 SYDVKM come from the germline V gene. The CDR3 sequence is CASRYRAGDIYGYTF. CDR3 nucleotide sequence: TGTGCCAGCAGGTACCGGGCAGGGGATATCTATGGCTACACCTTC.

Only a few counts were recorded for this clone. The CDR3 nucleotides read TGTGCCAGCAGTGGGGGACATTCCGGGAACACCATATATTTT. Translation: CASSGGHSGNTIYF. This chain uses TRBV6-1 with TRBJ1-3, with a weak D call TRBD1 (6 bases). Germline assignment: CDR1 MNHNS and CDR2 SASEGT. There are 14 residues in the CDR3. Trimming took off 4 bases at V and 7 bases at J, with 14 bases between the two ends.

In this sample, this clone turned up a few times. This chain uses TRBV5-1 with TRBJ2-3; 11 nucleotides line up with TRBD2. Germline CDR1 and CDR2: SGHRS and YFSETQ. CDR3 size: 17 residues. V lost 0 bases, J lost 4 bases, and 7 bases stayed unmatched. CDR3 nucleotide sequence: TGCGCCAGCAGCTTGGGGTTAGCGGGGGGGGCCCCAGATACGCAGTATTTT. It is translated as CASSLGLAGGAPDTQYF.

This clone was observed a handful of times. The gene calls are TRBV6-1 and TRBJ2-1, with a possible D match to TRBD2 (6 bases). Deletions cut 2 bases from V and 9 bases from J, with 11 bases between. The CDR3 loop spans 13 amino acids. The germline CDR1 and CDR2 sequences are MNHNS and SASEGT. The CDR3 loop reads CASSELAGGEQFF. In DNA form, the CDR3 reads TGTGCCAGCAGTGAACTAGCCGGGGGTGAGCAGTTCTTC.

This clone was counted between two and nine times. The rearrangement links TRBV4-2 to TRBJ1-1; 12 nucleotides agree with TRBD1. This CDR3 has 15 amino acids. The V segment lost 4 bases and the J segment 7 bases; nucleotides outside the gene matches: 7. From germline, CDR1 is LGHNA and CDR2 YNFKEQ. The CDR3 sequence is CASSRGGTGGNEAFF. The CDR3, as DNA: TGTGCCAGCAGCCGCGGGGGGACAGGGGGCAATGAAGCTTTCTTT.

The J gene is TRBJ1-2, the V gene TRBV6-1, with 8 bases fitting TRBD1. The CDR3 consists of 13 residues. Germline assignment: CDR1 MNHNS and CDR2 SASEGT. Unmatched junction bases numbered 3, after V lost 6 bases and J lost 3 bases. As DNA, the CDR3 is TGTGCCAGCAGGGAGACAGGGGACTATGGCTACACCTTC. It encodes CASRETGDYGYTF.

This rearrangement joins TRBV27 to TRBJ1-4; 9 nucleotides line up with TRBD1. Per the germline V gene, CDR1 is MNHEY and CDR2 is SMNVEV (reference sequence). The J segment lost 8 bases and the V segment lost 5 bases, leaving 9 bases of the junction unmatched. The CDR3 length is 15 residues. The CDR3 region has the DNA TGTGCCAGCAGTCCGTACAGGGGGCCTGACGAAAAACTGTTTTTT. This sequence encodes CASSPYRGPDEKLFF.

This clone was observed a handful of times. In the same sample, other DNA sequences code for this CDR3. The chain is built from TRBV5-1 and TRBJ1-1, with 8 bases lining up with TRBD1. Germline V gene sequence: CDR1 SGHRS, CDR2 YFSETQ. The V gene end was trimmed by 0 bases and the J gene end by 7 bases; junction bases not matched to a gene: 8. The CDR3 runs to 15 residues. The CDR3 coding sequence is TGCGCCAGCAGCTTGGACGGGCAGGGGGCGAATGAAGCTTTCTTT. Residues: CASSLDGQGANEAFF.

The chain employs TRBV19 and TRBJ1-6; 12 positions match TRBD1. The CDR3 is 15 amino acids. Per germline, CDR1 LNHDA and CDR2 SQIVND (reference sequence). After removal of 6 bases from V and 10 bases from J, the junction contained 7 bases not matched to a gene. CDR3 bases: TGTGCCAGTAGGCCTGGGACAGGGGGCCAATCACCCCTCCACTTT. This gives the protein CASRPGTGGQSPLHF.

This clone was seen a few times. This chain links TRBV11-2 with TRBJ1-2; D is unclear. V gave up 5 bases and J gave up 1 base, with 8 bases separating them. This CDR3 region has 13 residues. Germline V gene sequence: CDR1 SGHAT, CDR2 FQNNGV. The CDR3 DNA sequence: TGTGCCAGCAGCCCCAAACTTAACTATGGCTACACCTTC. It specifies CASSPKLNYGYTF.